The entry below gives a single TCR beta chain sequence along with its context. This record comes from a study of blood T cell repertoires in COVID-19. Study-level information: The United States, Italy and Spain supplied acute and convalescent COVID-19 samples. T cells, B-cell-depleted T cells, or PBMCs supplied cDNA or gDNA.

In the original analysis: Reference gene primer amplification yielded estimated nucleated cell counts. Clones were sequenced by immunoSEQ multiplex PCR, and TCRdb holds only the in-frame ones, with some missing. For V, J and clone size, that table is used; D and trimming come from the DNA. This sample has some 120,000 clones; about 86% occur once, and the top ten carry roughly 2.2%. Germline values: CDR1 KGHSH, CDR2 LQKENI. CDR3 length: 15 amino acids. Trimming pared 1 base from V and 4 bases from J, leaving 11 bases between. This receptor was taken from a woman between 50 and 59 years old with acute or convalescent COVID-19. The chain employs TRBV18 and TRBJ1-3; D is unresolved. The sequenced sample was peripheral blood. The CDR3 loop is CASSPRREYGNTIYF. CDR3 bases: TGTGCCAGCTCACCACGCCGGGAATACGGAAACACCATATATTTT.